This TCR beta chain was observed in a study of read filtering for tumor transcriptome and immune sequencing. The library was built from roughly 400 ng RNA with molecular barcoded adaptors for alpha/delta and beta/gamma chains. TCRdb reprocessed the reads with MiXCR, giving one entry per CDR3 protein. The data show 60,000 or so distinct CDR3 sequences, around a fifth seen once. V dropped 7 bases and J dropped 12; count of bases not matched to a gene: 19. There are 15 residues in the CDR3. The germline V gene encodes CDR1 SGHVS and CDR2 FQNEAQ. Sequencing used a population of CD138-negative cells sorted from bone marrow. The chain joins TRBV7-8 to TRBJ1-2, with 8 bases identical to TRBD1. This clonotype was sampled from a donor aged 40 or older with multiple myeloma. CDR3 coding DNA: TGTGCCAGCATCTTTCTCGGACAGGGAAGGGGCGGCCACACCTTC. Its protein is CASIFLGQGRGGHTF.